These 10 T cell receptor beta chains were all obtained from the same sample, sequenced in a study of CD8 T cells in Susac syndrome. Random hexamers were used to reverse transcribe about 0.45 to 1 ug of RNA. TCRdb independently ran MiXCR on the immunoSEQ multiplex PCR reads; one entry per CDR3 protein. The sample has 150,000 or so distinct CDR3 sequences, 80% to 95% seen once; the top ten hold more than 0.11%. Sample: CD4+ T cells from PBMCs. The receptor source for this set is a human donor in good health.

The genes are TRBV2 and TRBJ2-5, with D unresolved. The germline V gene has CDR1 SNHLY and CDR2 FYNNEI. The CDR3 length is 12 residues. Trimming pared 6 bases from V and 5 bases from J, leaving 10 bases between. The CDR3 reads CASSVVLETQYF. The CDR3 DNA reads TGTGCCAGCAGCGTGGTACTGGAGACCCAGTACTTC. The full variable domain, completed using reference TRBV2 and TRBJ2-5, is EPEVTQTPSHQVTQMGQEVILRCVPISNHLYFYWYRQILGQKVEFLVSFYNNEISEKSEIFDDQFSVERPDGSNFTLKIRSTKLEDSAMYFCASSVVLETQYFGPGTRLLVL.

The chain combines TRBV27 with TRBJ1-6; D is unclear. This CDR3 contains 12 residues. Germline assignment: CDR1 MNHEY and CDR2 SMNVEV (reference sequence). Between the trimmed V and J ends, which lost 6 bases and 8 bases, there was a span of 8 bases. CDR3: CASRGRDSPLHF. CDR3 DNA: TGTGCCAGCAGGGGCCGGGATTCACCCCTCCACTTT.

The chain joins TRBV5-1 to TRBJ1-3; 9 bases match TRBD1. CDR1 is SGHRS and CDR2 is YFSETQ in the germline V gene. The CDR3 has 14 residues. The J segment lost 6 bases and the V segment lost 3 bases, leaving 4 bases of the junction unmatched. The CDR3 sequence: CASSSGQGLNTIYF. CDR3 in DNA: TGCGCCAGCAGCTCAGGACAGGGGTTAAACACCATATATTTT.

V and J are TRBV12-3 or TRBV12-4 and TRBJ2-1, with D perhaps TRBD1 or TRBD2 (6 bases each). V was cut by 5 bases and J by 6 bases, with 14 bases left in between. The CDR3 covers 14 residues. CDR3 in amino acids: CASSSWGAGNEQFF. The CDR3 coding sequence is TGTGCCAGCAGTAGTTGGGGGGCCGGCAATGAGCAGTTCTTC.

This clonotype was counted once. V is TRBV5-6 and J is TRBJ2-5; tentative D call: TRBD2 (5 bases). V was pared by 5 bases and J by 1 base, with 24 bases between. CDR3 size: 18 residues. Per the germline V gene, CDR1 is SGHDT and CDR2 is YYEEEE. This CDR3 reads CASSQPVAHDYRQETQYF. The CDR3 DNA is TGTGCCAGCAGTCAACCCGTGGCGCATGACTATCGCCAAGAGACCCAGTACTTC. Complete variable domain (other parts from reference TRBV5-6 and TRBJ2-5): DAGVTQSPTHLIKTRGQQVTLRCSPKSGHDTVSWYQQALGQGPQFIFQYYEEEERQRGNFPDRFSGHQFPNYSSELNVNALLLGDSALYLCASSQPVAHDYRQETQYFGPGTRLLVL.

The genes are TRBV20-1 and TRBJ2-5; 13 bases fit TRBD2. Germline V lookup: CDR1 DFQATT, CDR2 SNEGSKA (reference sequence). The CDR3 covers 16 residues. V was pared by 0 bases and J by 7 bases, with 8 bases of the junction left unmatched. CDR3 region: CSARDPTSGGPRTQYF. CDR3 in DNA: TGCAGTGCTAGAGATCCGACTAGCGGGGGGCCTAGGACCCAGTACTTC.

The chain links TRBV5-4 to TRBJ2-7, with TRBD1 matching 8 bases. This CDR3 is 14 amino acids long. Germline CDR1 reads SGHNT; CDR2 reads YYREEE (reference sequence). J gave up 2 bases and V 4 bases, and 5 bases lay outside the gene matches. The CDR3 DNA sequence: TGTGCCAGCAGCCCCAACAGGGGGGCCTACGAGCAGTACTTC. Its translation: CASSPNRGAYEQYF.

DNA for the CDR3: TGTGCCAGCAGCTTAGGGGCGGAGTCATACGAGCAGTACTTC. It yields the protein CASSLGAESYEQYF. The genes are TRBV7-2 and TRBJ2-7; D remains unclear. Germline loops: CDR1 SGHTA, CDR2 FQGNSA. Trimming removed 1 base at V and 4 bases at J, with 11 bases between. The CDR3 length is 14 residues.

This chain joins TRBV5-4 and TRBJ2-5; possibly TRBD1 or TRBD2 for D (5 bases each). The CDR3 spans 13 residues. V shed 4 bases and J shed 5 bases, with 12 bases lying between them. The germline V gene has CDR1 SGHNT and CDR2 YYREEE (reference sequence). The CDR3 DNA reads as TGTGCCAGCAGCCGGGACCAAGTGGAGACCCAGTACTTC. Translating gives CASSRDQVETQYF.

The chain combines TRBV5-1 with TRBJ1-1; tentative D call: TRBD1 (5 bases). Looked up from germline, CDR1 is SGHRS and CDR2 is YFSETQ. This CDR3 has 12 amino acids. Trimming cost V 7 bases and J 2 bases, with 9 bases left between them. DNA of the CDR3: TGCGCCAGCCACGACAGAAACACTGAAGCTTTCTTT. Translated: CASHDRNTEAFF.